This T cell receptor (beta chain) was observed in a study of post-analysis software for immune sequencing data. The wider study: Recorded subtypes: relapsing-remitting, secondary progressive, progressive-relapsing; some patients unannotated.

Unique molecular identifiers had been added to the TCR beta cDNA libraries. MiXCR was run by TCRdb on the PCR reads, yielding one entry per CDR3 protein. The sample carries about 430,000 distinct CDR3 sequences, approximately 42% recorded once. A word on this clonotype: Its antigen is not identified.

Findings and caveats of the study: Samples prepared in the same batch strongly co-clustered by F measure. Compared with controls, patients showed significantly lower normalized Chao1 diversity.

Specimen: blood. The sequence was obtained from a girl aged 2 to 9 with multiple sclerosis.

CDR3 DNA sequence: TGTGCCAGCAGGACAGGCGGGACCTACGAGCAGTACTTC. The encoded protein is CASRTGGTYEQYF. The chain couples TRBV12-3 or TRBV12-4 to TRBJ2-7, with D perhaps being TRBD1 or TRBD2 (6 bases each). The CDR3 is 13 amino acids. The V gene lost 6 bases and the J gene lost 2 bases, with 11 bases spanning the gap.